Shown below are 27 T cell receptor beta chains from a single sample sequenced in a study of cytomegalovirus exposure and HLA in healthy donors. Amplification used 60 Vbeta primers and 13 Jbeta primers. The repertoire was sequenced with immunoSEQ multiplex PCR; TCRdb's copy has only in-frame clones and lacks some. The table has about 250,000 clones, around 65% seen once. The specimen was PBMCs. The receptor source for this set is a female donor in good health and CMV-seronegative.

The chain is built from TRBV7-6 and TRBJ2-7; 9 bases map to TRBD1. The germline V gene encodes CDR1 SGHVS and CDR2 FNYEAQ. This CDR3 region has 17 residues. Unmatched junction bases numbered 17, after V lost 4 bases and J lost 7 bases. The CDR3 nucleotides are TGTGCCAGCAGCTCACGGCCGGGACAGGGACACGGATTAGAGCAGTACTTC. Its translation: CASSSRPGQGHGLEQYF.

This chain uses TRBV5-4 with TRBJ2-1; 13 positions match TRBD2. Losses at the gene ends were 3 bases for V and 15 bases for J; bases not matched to a gene: 12. The CDR3 length is 15 residues. Germline V lookup: CDR1 SGHNT, CDR2 YYREEE (reference sequence). CDR3 amino acids: CASSSTTSGRDLRFF. In nucleotides, the CDR3 is TGTGCCAGCAGCTCCACCACTAGCGGGAGGGATCTACGGTTCTTC.

The chain employs TRBV11-1 and TRBJ2-6; 8 bases map to TRBD1. CDR3 length equals 18 residues. Per germline, CDR1 SGHAT and CDR2 FQDESV (reference sequence). J lost 4 bases, V lost 2 bases, and 10 bases had no gene match. The CDR3 DNA reads TGTGCCAGCAGCTTAACTGCAGGGGGCGCTCTGGGGGCCAACGTCCTGACTTTC. Residues: CASSLTAGGALGANVLTF. The variable domain in full, with the rest retrieved from reference TRBV11-1 and TRBJ2-6, is EAEVAQSPRYKITEKSQAVAFWCDPISGHATLYWYRQILGQGPELLVQFQDESVVDDSQLPKDRFSAERLKGVDSTLKIQPAELGDSAMYLCASSLTAGGALGANVLTFGAGSRLTVL.

The gene calls are TRBV11-2 and TRBJ1-1; D gene uncertain. The V gene lost 1 base and the J gene lost 5 bases, with 8 bases spanning the gap. Per the germline V gene, CDR1 is SGHAT and CDR2 is FQNNGV. There are 13 residues in the CDR3. The DNA for the CDR3 is TGTGCCAGCAGCTTAGTTTCCAGAACTGAAGCTTTCTTT. This codes for CASSLVSRTEAFF.

This clone was counted a few times. The V and J genes are TRBV4-1 and TRBJ2-5; tentatively, D is TRBD2 (5 bases). V gave up 0 bases and J gave up 1 base, with 9 bases separating them. This CDR3 spans 15 amino acids. CDR1 is MGHRA and CDR2 is YSYEKL in the germline V gene. The CDR3 here is CASSQDDLAQETQYF. CDR3 nucleotide sequence: TGCGCCAGCAGCCAAGATGATCTAGCCCAAGAGACCCAGTACTTC.

This chain connects TRBV5-1 to TRBJ2-5; TRBD1 might be the D (5 bases). The germline V and J ends were trimmed by 0 bases and 5 bases, with 17 bases remaining between them. The CDR3 sequence is 16 residues long. Germline V gene lookup returns CDR1 SGHRS and CDR2 YFSETQ. The CDR3 coding sequence is TGCGCCAGCAGCTTGGCCATCGAGGCAGGGTACGAGACCCAGTACTTC. Its protein product is CASSLAIEAGYETQYF.

The J gene is TRBJ2-3, the V gene TRBV10-3, with TRBD2 matching 9 bases. Trimming at V came to 3 bases and at J to 0 bases, leaving 1 base not matched to a gene. Germline CDR1 is ENHRY and CDR2 is SYGVKD. There are 15 residues in the CDR3. CDR3 bases: TGTGCCATCAGTGATAGCGGGAGAAGCACAGATACGCAGTATTTT. This sequence encodes CAISDSGRSTDTQYF.

The chain links TRBV14 to TRBJ2-5; TRBD2 matches at 7 bases. This CDR3 has 16 amino acids. Germline CDR1 reads SGHDN; CDR2 reads FVKESK. V lost 6 bases to trimming and J lost 5 bases; unmatched junction nucleotides: 15. CDR3 sequence (DNA): TGTGCCAGCAGTCGGTTGGGCGGGAGATCAGGCGAGACCCAGTACTTC. This translates into CASSRLGGRSGETQYF.

The chain is built from TRBV7-3 and TRBJ1-1, with D maybe TRBD1 (5 bases). The V gene's germline CDR1 is SGHTA and CDR2 FQGTGA. The length of the CDR3 is 17 residues. Trimming shortened V by 1 base and J by 0 bases, and 15 bases separated the two germline ends. The CDR3 here is CASSLSSQEGLNTEAFF. The CDR3 coding sequence is TGTGCCAGCAGCTTAAGTTCACAGGAGGGGTTGAACACTGAAGCTTTCTTT.

Only one count was recorded for this clone. The J gene is TRBJ1-1, the V gene TRBV7-2; TRBD1 is a possible D gene (5 bases). There are 13 residues in the CDR3. CDR1 and CDR2 (germline): SGHTA, FQGNSA. Trimming shortened V by 5 bases and J by 4 bases, and 11 bases separated the two germline ends. Here the CDR3 reads CASSLGQLTEAFF. CDR3 nucleotides: TGTGCCAGCAGCCTCGGACAACTCACTGAAGCTTTCTTT.

The V call is TRBV6-1, the J call TRBJ1-1; unclear D gene. Looked up from germline, CDR1 is MNHNS and CDR2 is SASEGT. The CDR3 length is 15 residues. The germline V and J ends were trimmed by 2 bases and 1 base, with 11 bases remaining between them. CDR3 sequence (DNA): TGTGCCAGCAGTGAAAGGTGGGCAGAGAACACTGAAGCTTTCTTT. Amino acid sequence: CASSERWAENTEAFF.

The rearrangement uses TRBV27 and TRBJ2-7, with TRBD1 as a possible D gene (6 bases). This CDR3 contains 17 residues. V lost 3 bases to trimming and J lost 3 bases, with 21 bases between them. The germline gives CDR1 MNHEY, CDR2 SMNVEV (reference sequence). The CDR3 DNA is TGTGCCAGCAGTTTCGTCCGTGTGGGACACCGAGACTACGAGCAGTACTTC. This translates into CASSFVRVGHRDYEQYF.

This clone turned up a few times. This chain connects TRBV2 to TRBJ2-1; 13 nucleotides align to TRBD2. Germline trimming cut 7 bases from V and 0 bases from J; bases unmatched to any gene: 15. Germline CDR1 is SNHLY and CDR2 is FYNNEI. The CDR3 contains 20 residues. The CDR3, as DNA: TGTGCCAGCAAGCGGGGCCTCACTAGCGGGAGGGCGTCCTCCTACAATGAGCAGTTCTTC. This encodes CASKRGLTSGRASSYNEQFF.

The chain recombines TRBV15 with TRBJ2-7; the D gene is possibly TRBD2 (6 bases). The V gene lost 4 bases and the J gene lost 5 bases, with 15 bases spanning the gap. The germline V gene has CDR1 LNHNV and CDR2 YYDKDF (reference sequence). CDR3 length: 14 residues. CDR3: CATSIPGRGNEQYF. CDR3 DNA: TGTGCCACCAGCATCCCCGGGAGAGGGAACGAGCAGTACTTC.

This clone was seen only a few times. V and J are TRBV6-5 and TRBJ1-5; D might be TRBD1 (5 bases). Trimming pared 8 bases from V and 7 bases from J, leaving 18 bases between. CDR1 MNHEY and CDR2 SVGAGI come from the germline V gene. CDR3 size: 14 residues. CDR3 loop: CASGRGGGQQPQHF. CDR3 DNA: TGTGCCAGCGGTCGTGGGGGGGGTCAGCAGCCCCAGCATTTT.

V is TRBV28 and J is TRBJ1-2; TRBD1 agrees at 7 bases. V was clipped by 6 bases and J by 4 bases; unmatched bases: 8. CDR1 is MDHEN, CDR2 SYDVKM, per germline. There are 14 residues in the CDR3. DNA for the CDR3: TGTGCCAGCAGAAAACCGGGACAGAGCTATGGCTACACCTTC. Translation gives CASRKPGQSYGYTF.

This clone was detected only a few times. V and J are TRBV6-5 and TRBJ1-4, with D maybe TRBD1 (5 bases). Germline V CDR1 and CDR2: MNHEY, SVGAGI. This CDR3 region has 15 residues. V was shortened by 0 bases and J by 10 bases, with 15 bases between the two germline ends. CDR3 region: CASSYSLQAEGKLFF. Here the CDR3 DNA reads TGTGCCAGCAGTTACTCGCTACAGGCGGAGGGAAAACTGTTTTTT.

The gene calls are TRBV19 and TRBJ2-5; TRBD2 might be the D (5 bases). The V gene's germline CDR1 is LNHDA and CDR2 SQIVND (reference sequence). This CDR3 has 14 amino acids. V was clipped by 5 bases and J by 2 bases, with 12 bases between them. The CDR3 coding sequence is TGTGCCAGTAGTCCGTGGCGAGGGCAAGAGACCCAGTACTTC. Amino acid sequence: CASSPWRGQETQYF. Looking up the rest from reference TRBV19 and TRBJ2-5 gives the full variable domain: DGGITQSPKYLFRKEGQNVTLSCEQNLNHDAMYWYRQDPGQGLRLIYYSQIVNDFQKGDIAEGYSVSREKKESFPLTVTSAQKNPTAFYLCASSPWRGQETQYFGPGTRLLVL.

The chain is built from TRBV7-9 and TRBJ2-4; TRBD1 agrees at 11 bases. The CDR3 covers 16 residues. The germline CDR1 and CDR2 sequences are SEHNR and FQNEAQ (reference sequence). V trimming: 3 bases; J trimming: 8 bases; junction bases outside the gene matches: 9. As DNA, the CDR3 is TGTGCCAGCAGCTTTGGACAGGGGGCTGTAGAGGACATTCAGTACTTC. Translating it yields CASSFGQGAVEDIQYF.

This rearrangement joins TRBV25-1 to TRBJ2-1; TRBD2 agrees at 13 bases. The CDR3 is made up of 15 amino acids. Germline CDR1 MGHDK, CDR2 SYGVNS. V lost 5 bases to trimming and J lost 10 bases; unmatched junction nucleotides: 8. In nucleotides, the CDR3 is TGTGCCAGCAGTCCAACTAGCGGGAGGGCCTTGGAGCAGTTCTTC. It is translated as CASSPTSGRALEQFF.

This clone was found a few times. The chain links TRBV4-1 to TRBJ1-1, with D perhaps matching TRBD1 (6 bases). Germline CDR1 MGHRA, CDR2 YSYEKL. The germline V and J ends were trimmed by 1 base and 13 bases, with 13 bases remaining between them. The CDR3 spans 12 residues. CDR3 protein: CASSQGGRAGFF. The DNA of the CDR3 is TGCGCCAGCAGCCAAGGGGGGCGGGCTGGTTTCTTT.

The chain carries TRBV9 and TRBJ1-1; D is unresolved. V lost 0 bases and J lost 8, with 11 bases in between. CDR3 length: 13 residues. Looked up from germline, CDR1 is SGDLS and CDR2 is YYNGEE. The CDR3 DNA reads TGTGCCAGCAGCGTAGTTCGCCAAACAGAAGCTTTCTTT. This codes for CASSVVRQTEAFF.

The chain carries TRBV30 and TRBJ2-2; 8 bases are a match to TRBD2. CDR3 length: 14 residues. CDR1 is GTSNPN and CDR2 is SVGIG in the germline V gene (reference sequence). V was pared by 4 bases and J by 5 bases, with 6 bases of the junction left unmatched. The chain's CDR3 is CAWTGLARTGELFF. For the CDR3, the DNA is TGTGCCTGGACAGGACTAGCCAGGACCGGGGAGCTGTTTTTT.

This chain links TRBV28 with TRBJ2-3; TRBD2 matches 9 bases. Germline V CDR1 and CDR2: MDHEN, SYDVKM. V lost 2 bases, J lost 10 bases, and 7 bases stayed unmatched. The CDR3 totals 14 residues. In DNA form, the CDR3 reads TGTGCCAGCAGTTTAAGGCCTAGCGGGACCCCGCAGTATTTT. Translation: CASSLRPSGTPQYF.

V gene TRBV5-6 combines with J gene TRBJ2-7; no reliable D call. Per the germline V gene, CDR1 is SGHDT and CDR2 is YYEEEE. V gave up 1 base and J gave up 6 bases, with 8 bases separating them. This CDR3 has 12 amino acids. CDR3 residues: CASSLIRREQYF. CDR3 DNA: TGTGCCAGCAGCTTGATCAGGCGCGAGCAGTACTTC.

The chain employs TRBV2 and TRBJ2-6, with 10 bases that match TRBD1. Trimming at V came to 6 bases and at J to 1 base, leaving 12 bases not matched to a gene. CDR3 size: 19 residues. Germline CDR1 reads SNHLY; CDR2 reads FYNNEI. The CDR3 is CASRFTAWDRGSGANVLTF. CDR3 coding DNA: TGTGCCAGCAGATTTACAGCTTGGGACAGGGGATCTGGGGCCAACGTCCTGACTTTC.

The genes are TRBV27 and TRBJ2-1, with D perhaps TRBD2 (5 bases). The V end lost 0 bases, the J end lost 5 bases, and 11 bases lay between the germline ends. Germline lookup yields CDR1 MNHEY and CDR2 SMNVEV (reference sequence). The CDR3 spans 15 residues. CDR3 sequence (DNA): TGTGCCAGCAGTTTATCGTTAGGGAGTAACAATGAGCAGTTCTTC. This sequence encodes CASSLSLGSNNEQFF.